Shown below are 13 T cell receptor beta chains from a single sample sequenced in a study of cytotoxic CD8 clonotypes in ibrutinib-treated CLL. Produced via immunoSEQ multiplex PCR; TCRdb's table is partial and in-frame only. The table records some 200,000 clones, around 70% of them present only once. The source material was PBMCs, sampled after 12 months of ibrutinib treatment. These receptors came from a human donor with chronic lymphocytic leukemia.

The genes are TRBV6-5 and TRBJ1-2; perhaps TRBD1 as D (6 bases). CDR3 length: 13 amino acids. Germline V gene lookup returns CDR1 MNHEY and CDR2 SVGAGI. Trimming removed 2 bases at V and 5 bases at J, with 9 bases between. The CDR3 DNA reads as TGTGCCAGCAGTTACCAGGGGAGGTATGGCTACACCTTC. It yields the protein CASSYQGRYGYTF.

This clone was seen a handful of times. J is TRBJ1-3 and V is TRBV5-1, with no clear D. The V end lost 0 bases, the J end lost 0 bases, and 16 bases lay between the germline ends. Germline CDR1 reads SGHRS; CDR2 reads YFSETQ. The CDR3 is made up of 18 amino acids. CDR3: CASSLDPGPRSSGNTIYF. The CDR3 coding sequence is TGCGCCAGCAGCTTGGATCCTGGACCGCGGTCCTCTGGAAACACCATATATTTT.

The CDR3 here is CASSGFDLDTQYF. The CDR3 nucleotides are TGTGCCAGTAGTGGTTTTGACTTGGATACGCAGTATTTT. The chain has TRBV19 and TRBJ2-3; D unresolved. The CDR3 spans 13 residues. Per the germline V gene, CDR1 is LNHDA and CDR2 is SQIVND (reference sequence). V lost 5 bases, J lost 6 bases, and 12 bases lay in between.

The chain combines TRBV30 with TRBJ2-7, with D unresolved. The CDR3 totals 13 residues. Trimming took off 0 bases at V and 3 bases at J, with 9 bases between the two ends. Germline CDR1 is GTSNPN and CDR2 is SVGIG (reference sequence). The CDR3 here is CAWSVNRGYEQYF. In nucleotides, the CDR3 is TGTGCCTGGAGTGTAAATCGCGGCTACGAGCAGTACTTC.

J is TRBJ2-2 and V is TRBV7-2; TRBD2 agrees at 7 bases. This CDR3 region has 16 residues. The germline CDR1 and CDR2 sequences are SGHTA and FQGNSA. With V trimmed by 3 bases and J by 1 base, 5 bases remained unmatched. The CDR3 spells CASSLTSFENTGELFF. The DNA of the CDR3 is TGTGCCAGCAGCTTGACTAGCTTTGAGAACACCGGGGAGCTGTTTTTT.

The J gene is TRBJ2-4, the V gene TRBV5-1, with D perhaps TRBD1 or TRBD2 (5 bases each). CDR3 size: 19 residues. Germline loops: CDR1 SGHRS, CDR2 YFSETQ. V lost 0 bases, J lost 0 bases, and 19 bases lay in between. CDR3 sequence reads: CASSLGGQGEGIAKNIQYF. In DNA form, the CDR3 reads TGCGCCAGCAGCTTGGGGGGCCAAGGAGAGGGCATAGCCAAAAACATTCAGTACTTC.

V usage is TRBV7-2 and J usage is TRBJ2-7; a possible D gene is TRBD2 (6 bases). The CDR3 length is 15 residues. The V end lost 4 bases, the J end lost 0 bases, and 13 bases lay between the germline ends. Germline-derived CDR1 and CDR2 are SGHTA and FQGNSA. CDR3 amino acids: CASSSPGTFSYEQYF. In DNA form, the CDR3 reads TGTGCCAGCAGCTCCCCCGGGACTTTCTCCTACGAGCAGTACTTC.

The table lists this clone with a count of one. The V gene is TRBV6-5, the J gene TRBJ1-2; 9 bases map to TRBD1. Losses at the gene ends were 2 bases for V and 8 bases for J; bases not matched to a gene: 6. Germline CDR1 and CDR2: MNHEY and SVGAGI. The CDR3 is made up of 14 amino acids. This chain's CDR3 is CASSYGQQGAGYTF. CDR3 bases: TGTGCCAGCAGTTACGGGCAACAGGGGGCAGGCTACACCTTC.

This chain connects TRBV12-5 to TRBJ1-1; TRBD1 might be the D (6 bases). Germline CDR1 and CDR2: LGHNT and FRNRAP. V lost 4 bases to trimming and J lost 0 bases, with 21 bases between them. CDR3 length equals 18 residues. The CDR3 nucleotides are TGTGCTAGTGGTTCATTTGAGTCAGGGGCCGGGATGAACACTGAAGCTTTCTTT. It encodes CASGSFESGAGMNTEAFF. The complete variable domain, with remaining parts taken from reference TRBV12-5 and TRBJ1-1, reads DARVTQTPRHKVTEMGQEVTMRCQPILGHNTVFWYRQTMMQGLELLAYFRNRAPLDDSGMPKDRFSAEMPDATLATLKIQPSEPRDSAVYFCASGSFESGAGMNTEAFFGQGTRLTVV.

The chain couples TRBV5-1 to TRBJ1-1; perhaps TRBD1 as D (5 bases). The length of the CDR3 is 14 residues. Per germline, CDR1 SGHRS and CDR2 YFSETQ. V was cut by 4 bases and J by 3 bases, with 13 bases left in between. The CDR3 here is CASSPRGADTEAFF. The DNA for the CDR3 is TGCGCCAGCAGCCCGCGTGGGGCCGACACTGAAGCTTTCTTT.

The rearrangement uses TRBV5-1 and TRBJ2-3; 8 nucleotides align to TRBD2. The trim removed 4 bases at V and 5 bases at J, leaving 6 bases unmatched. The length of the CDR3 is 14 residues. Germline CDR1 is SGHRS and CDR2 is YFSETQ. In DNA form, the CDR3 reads TGCGCCAGCAGCGGGGGACTAGGCAGAGATACGCAGTATTTT. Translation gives CASSGGLGRDTQYF.

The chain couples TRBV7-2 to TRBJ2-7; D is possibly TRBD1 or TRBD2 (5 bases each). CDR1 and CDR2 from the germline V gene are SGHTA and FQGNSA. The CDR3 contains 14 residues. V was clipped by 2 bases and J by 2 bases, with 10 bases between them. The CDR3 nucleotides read TGTGCCAGCAGCTTATCCGGGACGGCCTACGAGCAGTACTTC. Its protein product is CASSLSGTAYEQYF.

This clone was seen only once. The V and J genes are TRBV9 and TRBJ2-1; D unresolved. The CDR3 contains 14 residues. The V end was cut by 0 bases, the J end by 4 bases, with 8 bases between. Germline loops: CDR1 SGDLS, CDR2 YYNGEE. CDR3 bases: TGTGCCAGCAGCGTAGACGCCAGGTACAATGAGCAGTTCTTC. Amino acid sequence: CASSVDARYNEQFF. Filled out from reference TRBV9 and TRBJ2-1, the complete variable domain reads DSGVTQTPKHLITATGQRVTLRCSPRSGDLSVYWYQQSLDQGLQFLIQYYNGEERAKGNILERFSAQQFPDLHSELNLSSLELGDSALYFCASSVDARYNEQFFGPGTRLTVL.